Included here is one T cell receptor (beta chain) sequence, with context. The antigen remains unidentified. Here immunoSEQ multiplex PCR was the method, and the copy in TCRdb shows in-frame clones only, minus some. Here the sample spans tens of thousands of clones, about four fifths being singletons. This entry is derived from a study of radiotherapy plus CTLA-4 blockade in lung cancer. Germline V gene sequence: CDR1 MNHNS, CDR2 SASEGT. The CDR3 covers 14 residues. Trimming shortened V by 6 bases and J by 0 bases, and 10 bases separated the two germline ends. Study-wide points: Together with interferon-beta, which increased in serum after radiation, early dynamic changes in blood T cell clones were reportedly the best predictors of response.

The material was peripheral blood, obtained from a patient treated with radiotherapy plus ipilimumab. The source is a human donor with non-small cell lung cancer who had stable disease on radiotherapy plus ipilimumab. The chain recombines TRBV6-1 with TRBJ2-3; D is unresolved. In DNA, the CDR3 is TGTGCCAGCAGGAGACTGGTTAGCACAGATACGCAGTATTTT. Its protein is CASRRLVSTDTQYF.